These T cell receptor beta chains were read from a single sample in a study of early T cells in non-severe SARS-CoV-2 infection. From the 5' RACE reads, TCRdb called clonotypes with MiXCR, one entry per CDR3 protein. This sample has some 91,000 distinct CDR3 sequences; 13% occur once, and the top ten carry 2% to 2.5%. The sequenced sample consisted of whole blood. All receptors come from an adult who was a healthcare worker with PCR-confirmed SARS-CoV-2 infection or an uninfected control (not recorded which). Each CDR3 is given with its conserved first and last residue. D genes are given only for firm matches.

-,TRBV3-1,TRBJ2-1,CASSQGSPEQFF
TRBD1,TRBV18,TRBJ2-1,CASSKPGQGYNEQFF
-,TRBV15,TRBJ2-7,CATSRGTQGNEQYF
-,TRBV27,TRBJ1-2,CASRKGGVSNYGYTF
-,TRBV29-1,TRBJ2-3,CSVEGEEGLTDTQYF
TRBD1,TRBV27,TRBJ2-7,CASSRGSGTGFYEQYF
-,TRBV6-5,TRBJ2-2,CASRRKGSTGELFF
-,TRBV6-2/TRBV6-3,TRBJ2-2,CASSLTGELFF
-,TRBV6-5,TRBJ1-2,CASSYSPNNYGYTF
-,TRBV29-1,TRBJ2-7,CSVKGANRAGEQYF
-,TRBV24-1,TRBJ1-5,CATSDLGRPDRVNQPQHF
-,TRBV4-3,TRBJ2-7,CASSQDVRYEQYF
-,TRBV7-8,TRBJ2-1,CASSLVVGRPTFNEQFF
-,TRBV20-1,TRBJ2-3,CSADLSRPGTDTQYF
-,TRBV29-1,TRBJ1-2,CSVFGYGYTF
-,TRBV6-5,TRBJ1-2,CASRPDRFFYGYTF
-,TRBV12-3/TRBV12-4,TRBJ1-5,CASSFGQDKGSQHF
TRBD2,TRBV20-1,TRBJ2-4,CSARDPPGREVPKNIQYF
TRBD1,TRBV2,TRBJ1-5,CASRDSLRPQHF
-,TRBV11-2,TRBJ1-2,CASSLGALYGYTF
TRBD1,TRBV6-6,TRBJ2-1,CASSFHRGSSYNEQFF
-,TRBV5-4,TRBJ2-5,CASSLVAAPKETQYF
TRBD2,TRBV29-1,TRBJ2-1,CSVNPLANEQFF
TRBD2,TRBV12-3/TRBV12-4,TRBJ2-3,CASSSSGGAPITDTQYF
-,TRBV5-1,TRBJ2-7,CASSPPGLAGNEQYF
TRBD1,TRBV5-1,TRBJ1-1,CASSLVTGVTEAFF
-,TRBV28,TRBJ1-3,CASGTGHSGNTIYF
TRBD2,TRBV5-1,TRBJ2-3,CASSHKLAGGPSDTQYF
-,TRBV12-5,TRBJ1-1,CASVLTRAGAWDTEAFF
-,TRBV11-2,TRBJ1-2,CASSLDYAGAHGYTF
TRBD2,TRBV5-1,TRBJ2-3,CASSLSSGASTDTQYF
-,TRBV13,TRBJ2-6,CASAIAGANVLTF
TRBD2,TRBV20-1,TRBJ2-1,CSALSGTRYNEQFF
-,TRBV6-5,TRBJ2-2,CASSYGENTGELFF
TRBD1,TRBV20-1,TRBJ2-7,CSATPGTAPYEQYF
TRBD2,TRBV7-2,TRBJ2-1,CASSLGLAGGSQFF
-,TRBV19,TRBJ2-7,CASSRSLMNNYEQYF
-,TRBV12-3/TRBV12-4,TRBJ2-3,CASISGTDTQYF
-,TRBV21-1,TRBJ1-2,CASRDRGIAF
-,TRBV29-1,TRBJ2-5,CSATAGHETQYF
TRBD2,TRBV12-3/TRBV12-4,TRBJ2-2,CASSLRGTSGVTGELFF
TRBD2,TRBV6-4,TRBJ2-5,CASSPSGGTQETQYF
TRBD1,TRBV7-9,TRBJ2-7,CASSSAPWGQLTYEQYF
-,TRBV29-1,TRBJ2-1,CSVDGGYYNEQFF
-,TRBV6-2/TRBV6-3,TRBJ2-2,CASSSRAMPNTGELFF
TRBD2,TRBV20-1,TRBJ2-3,CSDKAGSTDTQYF
-,TRBV28,TRBJ2-5,CASSLPGETQYF
-,TRBV10-3,TRBJ2-7,CAISESTRGGEQYF
TRBD1,TRBV13,TRBJ1-1,CASSWGQGDTEAFF
-,TRBV7-6,TRBJ2-1,CASSSVGRLTYNEQFF
TRBD1,TRBV10-3,TRBJ2-7,CAARRGQGRIEQYF
-,TRBV6-2/TRBV6-3,TRBJ1-2,CASSLGDPTNYGYTF
-,TRBV18,TRBJ1-1,CASSPARVSANTEAFF
-,TRBV5-1,TRBJ2-1,CASSLFVGTSYNEQFF
TRBD2,TRBV7-9,TRBJ2-1,CASSLGAGVGNEQFF